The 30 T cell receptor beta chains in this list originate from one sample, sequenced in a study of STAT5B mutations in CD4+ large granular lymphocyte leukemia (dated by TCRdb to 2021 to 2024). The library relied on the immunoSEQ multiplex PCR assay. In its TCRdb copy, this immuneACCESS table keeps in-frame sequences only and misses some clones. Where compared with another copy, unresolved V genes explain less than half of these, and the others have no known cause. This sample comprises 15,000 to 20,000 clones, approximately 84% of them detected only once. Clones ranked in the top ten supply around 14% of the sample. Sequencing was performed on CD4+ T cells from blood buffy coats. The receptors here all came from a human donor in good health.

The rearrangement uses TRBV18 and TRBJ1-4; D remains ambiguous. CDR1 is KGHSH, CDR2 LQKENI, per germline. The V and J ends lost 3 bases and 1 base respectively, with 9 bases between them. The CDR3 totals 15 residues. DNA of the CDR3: TGTGCCAGCTCACCCTCGGGGATAACTAATGAAAAACTGTTTTTT. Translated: CASSPSGITNEKLFF.

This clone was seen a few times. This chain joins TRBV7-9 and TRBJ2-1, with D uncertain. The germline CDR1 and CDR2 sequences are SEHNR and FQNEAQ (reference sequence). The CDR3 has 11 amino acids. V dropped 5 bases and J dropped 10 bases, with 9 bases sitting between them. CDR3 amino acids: CASSPQLEQFF. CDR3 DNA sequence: TGTGCCAGCAGCCCTCAGTTAGAGCAGTTCTTC. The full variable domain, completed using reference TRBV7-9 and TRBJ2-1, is DTGVSQNPRHKITKRGQNVTFRCDPISEHNRLYWYRQTLGQGPEFLTYFQNEAQLEKSRLLSDRFSAERPKGSFSTLEIQRTEQGDSAMYLCASSPQLEQFFGPGTRLTVL.

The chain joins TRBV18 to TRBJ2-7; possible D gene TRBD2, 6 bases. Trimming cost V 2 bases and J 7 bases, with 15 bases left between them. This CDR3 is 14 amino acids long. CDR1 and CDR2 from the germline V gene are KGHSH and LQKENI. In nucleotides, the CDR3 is TGTGCCAGCTCACCATCTGGAGGGCCGGGAGAGCAGTACTTC. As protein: CASSPSGGPGEQYF.

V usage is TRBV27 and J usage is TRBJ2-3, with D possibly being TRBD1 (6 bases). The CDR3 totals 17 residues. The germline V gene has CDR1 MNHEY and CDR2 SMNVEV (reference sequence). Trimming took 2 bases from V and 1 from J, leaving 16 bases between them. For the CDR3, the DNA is TGTGCCAGCAGTTTACCCAGGAGCAGGGGCGGCACAGATACGCAGTATTTT. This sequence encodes CASSLPRSRGGTDTQYF.

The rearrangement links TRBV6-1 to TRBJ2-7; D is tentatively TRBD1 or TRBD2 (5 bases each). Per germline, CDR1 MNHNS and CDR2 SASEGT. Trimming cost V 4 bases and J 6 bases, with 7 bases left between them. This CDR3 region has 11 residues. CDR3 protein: CASSGGVEQYF. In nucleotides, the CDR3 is TGTGCCAGCAGTGGAGGGGTCGAGCAGTACTTC.

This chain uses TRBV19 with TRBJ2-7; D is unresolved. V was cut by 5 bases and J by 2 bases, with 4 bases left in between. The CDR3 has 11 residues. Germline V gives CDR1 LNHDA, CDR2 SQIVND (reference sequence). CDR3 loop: CASSSTYEQYF. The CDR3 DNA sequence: TGTGCCAGTAGTTCAACCTACGAGCAGTACTTC.

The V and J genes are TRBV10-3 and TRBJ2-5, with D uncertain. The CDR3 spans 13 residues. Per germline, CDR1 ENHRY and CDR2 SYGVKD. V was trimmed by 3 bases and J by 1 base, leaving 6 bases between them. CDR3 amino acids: CAISDGRQETQYF. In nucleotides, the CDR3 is TGTGCCATCAGTGACGGACGCCAAGAGACCCAGTACTTC.

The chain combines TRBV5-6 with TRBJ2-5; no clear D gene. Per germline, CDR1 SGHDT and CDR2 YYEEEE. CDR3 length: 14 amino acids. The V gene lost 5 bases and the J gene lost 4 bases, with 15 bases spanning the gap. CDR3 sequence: CASRRNLHAETQYF. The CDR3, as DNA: TGTGCCAGCAGGCGAAACCTTCACGCAGAGACCCAGTACTTC.

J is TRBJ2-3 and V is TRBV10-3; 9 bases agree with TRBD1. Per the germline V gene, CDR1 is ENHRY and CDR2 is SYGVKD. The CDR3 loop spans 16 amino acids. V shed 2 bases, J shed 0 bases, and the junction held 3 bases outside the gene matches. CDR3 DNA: TGTGCCATCAGTGAGCAGGACAGGGGAAGCACAGATACGCAGTATTTT. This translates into CAISEQDRGSTDTQYF.

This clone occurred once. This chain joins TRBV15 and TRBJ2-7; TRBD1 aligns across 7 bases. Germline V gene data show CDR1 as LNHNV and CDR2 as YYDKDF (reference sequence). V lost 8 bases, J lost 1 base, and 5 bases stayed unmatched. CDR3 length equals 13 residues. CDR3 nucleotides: TGTGCCACCCGGGACAGCGGATCCTACGAGCAGTACTTC. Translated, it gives CATRDSGSYEQYF.

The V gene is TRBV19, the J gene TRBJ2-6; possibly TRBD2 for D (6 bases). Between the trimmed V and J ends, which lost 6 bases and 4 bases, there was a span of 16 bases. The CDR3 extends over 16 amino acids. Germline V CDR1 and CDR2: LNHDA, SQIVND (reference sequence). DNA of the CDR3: TGTGCCAGTAGGGCCGGGGAGGCCGGAGGGGCCAACGTCCTGACTTTC. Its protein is CASRAGEAGGANVLTF.

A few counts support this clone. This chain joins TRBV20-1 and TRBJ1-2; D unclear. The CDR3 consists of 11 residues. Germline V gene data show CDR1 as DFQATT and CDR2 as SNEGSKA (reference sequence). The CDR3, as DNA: TGCAGGCCCACCGGCAACTATGGCTACACCTTC. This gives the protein CRPTGNYGYTF.

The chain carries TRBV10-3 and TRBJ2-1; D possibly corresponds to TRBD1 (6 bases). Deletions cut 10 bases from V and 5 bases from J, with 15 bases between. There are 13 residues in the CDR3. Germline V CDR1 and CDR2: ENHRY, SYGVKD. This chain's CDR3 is CASNRVDNNEQFF. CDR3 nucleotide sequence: TGTGCCAGCAACAGGGTAGATAACAATGAGCAGTTCTTC.

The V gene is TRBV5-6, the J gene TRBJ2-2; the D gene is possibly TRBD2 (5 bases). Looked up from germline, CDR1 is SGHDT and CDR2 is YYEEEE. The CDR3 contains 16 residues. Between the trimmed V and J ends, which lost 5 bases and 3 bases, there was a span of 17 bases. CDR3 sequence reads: CASSSLAGRHTGELFF. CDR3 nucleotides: TGTGCCAGCAGTTCCCTTGCGGGTAGGCACACCGGGGAGCTGTTTTTT.

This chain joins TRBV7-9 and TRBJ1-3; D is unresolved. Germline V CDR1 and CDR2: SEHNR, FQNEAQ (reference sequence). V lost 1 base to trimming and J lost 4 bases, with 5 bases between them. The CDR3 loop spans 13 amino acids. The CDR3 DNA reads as TGTGCCAGCAGCTTAGATGCCGGAAACACCATATATTTT. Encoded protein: CASSLDAGNTIYF.

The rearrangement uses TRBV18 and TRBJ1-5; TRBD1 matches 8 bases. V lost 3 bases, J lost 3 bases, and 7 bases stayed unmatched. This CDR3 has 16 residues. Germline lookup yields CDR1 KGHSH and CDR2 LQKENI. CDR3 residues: CASSPPGQATNQPQHF. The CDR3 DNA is TGTGCCAGCTCACCTCCGGGACAGGCGACCAATCAGCCCCAGCATTTT.

For the CDR3, the DNA is TGTGCCAGCAGCCAATACCAGGGTGGGGAGACCCAGTACTTC. Translated: CASSQYQGGETQYF. The chain links TRBV16 to TRBJ2-5, with a possible D match to TRBD1 (5 bases). The CDR3 contains 14 residues. V lost 1 base and J 5 bases, leaving 11 bases between the germline ends. Germline loops: CDR1 KGHSY, CDR2 FQNENV.

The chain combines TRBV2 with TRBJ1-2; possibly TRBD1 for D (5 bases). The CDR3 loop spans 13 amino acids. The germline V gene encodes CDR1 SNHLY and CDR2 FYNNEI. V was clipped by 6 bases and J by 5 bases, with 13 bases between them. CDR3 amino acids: CASSLGTGYGYTF. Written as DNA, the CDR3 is TGTGCCAGCAGCCTCGGGACCGGTTATGGCTACACCTTC.

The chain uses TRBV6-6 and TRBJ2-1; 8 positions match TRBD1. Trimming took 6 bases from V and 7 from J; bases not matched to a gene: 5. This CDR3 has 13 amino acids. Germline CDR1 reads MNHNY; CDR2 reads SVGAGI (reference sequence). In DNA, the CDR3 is TGTGCCAGCAGCAGACAGGGGAGAAATGAGCAGTTCTTC. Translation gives CASSRQGRNEQFF.

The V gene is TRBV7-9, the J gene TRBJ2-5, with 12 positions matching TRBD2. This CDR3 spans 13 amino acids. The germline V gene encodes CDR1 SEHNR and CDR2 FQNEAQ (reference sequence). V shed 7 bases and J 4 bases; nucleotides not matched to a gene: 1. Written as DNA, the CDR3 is TGTGCCAGCATGACTAGCGGGAGAGAGACCCAGTACTTC. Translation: CASMTSGRETQYF. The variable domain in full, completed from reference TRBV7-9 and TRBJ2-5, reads DTGVSQNPRHKITKRGQNVTFRCDPISEHNRLYWYRQTLGQGPEFLTYFQNEAQLEKSRLLSDRFSAERPKGSFSTLEIQRTEQGDSAMYLCASMTSGRETQYFGPGTRLLVL.

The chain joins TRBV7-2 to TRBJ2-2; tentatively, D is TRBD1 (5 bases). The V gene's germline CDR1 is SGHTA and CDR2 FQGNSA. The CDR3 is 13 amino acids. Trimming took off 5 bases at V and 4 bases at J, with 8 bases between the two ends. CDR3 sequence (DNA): TGTGCCAGCAGCAAAGACAGCACCGGGGAGCTGTTTTTT. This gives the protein CASSKDSTGELFF.

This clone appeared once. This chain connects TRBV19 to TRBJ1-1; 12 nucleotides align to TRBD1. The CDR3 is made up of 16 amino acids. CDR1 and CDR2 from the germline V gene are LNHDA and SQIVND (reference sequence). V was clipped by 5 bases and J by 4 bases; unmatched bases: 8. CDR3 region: CASSAGTGGFGTEAFF. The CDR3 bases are TGTGCCAGTAGTGCTGGGACAGGGGGCTTTGGCACTGAAGCTTTCTTT.

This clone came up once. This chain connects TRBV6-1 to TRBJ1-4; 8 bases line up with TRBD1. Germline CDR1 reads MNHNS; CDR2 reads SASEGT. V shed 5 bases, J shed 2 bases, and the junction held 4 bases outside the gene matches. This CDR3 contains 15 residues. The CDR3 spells CASSPTGGTNEKLFF. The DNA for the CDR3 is TGTGCCAGCAGTCCTACAGGGGGTACTAATGAAAAACTGTTTTTT.

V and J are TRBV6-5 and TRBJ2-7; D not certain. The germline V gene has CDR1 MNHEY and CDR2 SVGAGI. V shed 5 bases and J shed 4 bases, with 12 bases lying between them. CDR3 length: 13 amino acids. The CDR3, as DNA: TGTGCCAGCAGTCGAACCTACTCGTACGAGCAGTACTTC. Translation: CASSRTYSYEQYF.

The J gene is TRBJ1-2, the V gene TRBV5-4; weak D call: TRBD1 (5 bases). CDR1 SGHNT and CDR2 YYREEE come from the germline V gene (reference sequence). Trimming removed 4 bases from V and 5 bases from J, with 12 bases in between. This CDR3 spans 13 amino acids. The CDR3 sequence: CASSTDSQYGYTF. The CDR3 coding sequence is TGTGCCAGCAGCACCGACAGCCAATATGGCTACACCTTC.

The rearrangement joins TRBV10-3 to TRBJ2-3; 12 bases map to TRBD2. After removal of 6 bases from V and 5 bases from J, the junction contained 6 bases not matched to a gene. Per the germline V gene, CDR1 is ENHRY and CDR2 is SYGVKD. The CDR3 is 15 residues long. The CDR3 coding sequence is TGTGCCATCAGGAGACTAGCGGGAGTCGAAGATACGCAGTATTTT. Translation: CAIRRLAGVEDTQYF.

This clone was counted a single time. The CDR3 loop reads CASSTELNTEAFF. The CDR3 DNA reads as TGTGCCAGCTCTACAGAGCTGAACACTGAAGCTTTCTTT. The chain is built from TRBV18 and TRBJ1-1; unclear D gene. This CDR3 spans 13 amino acids. V was trimmed by 6 bases and J by 0 bases, leaving 8 bases between them. CDR1 is KGHSH and CDR2 is LQKENI in the germline V gene. Filled out from reference TRBV18 and TRBJ1-1, the complete variable domain reads NAGVMQNPRHLVRRRGQEARLRCSPMKGHSHVYWYRQLPEEGLKFMVYLQKENIIDESGMPKERFSAEFPKEGPSILRIQQVVRGDSAAYFCASSTELNTEAFFGQGTRLTVV.

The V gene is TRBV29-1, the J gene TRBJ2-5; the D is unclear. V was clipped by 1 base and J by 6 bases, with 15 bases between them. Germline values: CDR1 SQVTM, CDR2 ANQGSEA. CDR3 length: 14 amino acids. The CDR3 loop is CSVEGLFSSKTQYF. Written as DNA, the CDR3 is TGCAGCGTTGAAGGGCTTTTTAGCTCGAAGACCCAGTACTTC.

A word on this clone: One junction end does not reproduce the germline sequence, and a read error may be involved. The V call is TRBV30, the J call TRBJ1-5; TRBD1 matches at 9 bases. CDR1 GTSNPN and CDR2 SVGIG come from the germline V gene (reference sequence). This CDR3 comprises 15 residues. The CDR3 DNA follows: TGTGCCTGGAGTGAGTCCCTTAACTCGGGACAGGGATTGAATTTT. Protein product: CAWSESLNSGQGLNF.

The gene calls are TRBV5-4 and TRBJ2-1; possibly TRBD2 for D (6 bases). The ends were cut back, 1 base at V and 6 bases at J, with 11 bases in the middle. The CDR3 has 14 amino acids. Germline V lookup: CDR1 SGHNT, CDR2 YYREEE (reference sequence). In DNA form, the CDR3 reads TGTGCCAGCAGCTTGTACGGGACTCTCAATGAGCAGTTCTTC. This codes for CASSLYGTLNEQFF.